The 17 T cell receptor beta chains below come from one sample, sequenced in a study of blood T cell repertoires in COVID-19. Produced via immunoSEQ multiplex PCR; TCRdb's table is partial and in-frame only. The sample records 150,000 to 190,000 clones, more than 75% being singletons. The specimen sequenced was peripheral blood. The receptors originated from a woman in her sixties with COVID-19, enrolled during active disease.

The chain links TRBV7-3 to TRBJ2-2, with TRBD1 as a possible D gene (6 bases). The CDR3 is 16 residues long. Trimming took off 2 bases at V and 6 bases at J, with 16 bases between the two ends. Germline CDR1 SGHTA, CDR2 FQGTGA. The CDR3 nucleotides are TGTGCCAGCAGCTTATCCGCCTACAGGGTCCCCGGGGAGCTGTTTTTT. Encoded protein: CASSLSAYRVPGELFF.

CDR3 nucleotide sequence: TGTGCCAGCAGCTTAGGAACAGGGGGCGGGACTGAAGCTTTCTTT. The encoded protein is CASSLGTGGGTEAFF. J is TRBJ1-1 and V is TRBV7-9; 9 bases fit TRBD1. The CDR3 extends over 15 amino acids. Germline V gives CDR1 SEHNR, CDR2 FQNEAQ (reference sequence). The trim removed 1 base at V and 5 bases at J, leaving 5 bases unmatched.

This clone was counted once. V gene TRBV6-5 combines with J gene TRBJ1-4, with TRBD1 as a possible D gene (6 bases). This CDR3 is 14 amino acids long. CDR1 is MNHEY and CDR2 is SVGAGI in the germline V gene. Between the trimmed V and J ends, which lost 4 bases and 7 bases, there was a span of 13 bases. DNA for the CDR3: TGTGCCAGCAGTTTCAGGGGTTTGAGTGAAAAACTGTTTTTT. It yields the protein CASSFRGLSEKLFF.

This clone was detected once. V is TRBV15 and J is TRBJ2-5; tentatively, D is TRBD2 (5 bases). The V and J ends lost 3 bases and 5 bases respectively, with 13 bases between them. CDR1 and CDR2 (germline): LNHNV, YYDKDF (reference sequence). This CDR3 comprises 14 residues. The DNA for the CDR3 is TGTGCCACCAGCAGGGAATCGGGATGGGAGACCCAGTACTTC. Amino acids: CATSRESGWETQYF.

This chain uses TRBV14 with TRBJ2-1; the match to TRBD2 covers 11 bases. V trimming: 6 bases; J trimming: 6 bases; junction bases outside the gene matches: 7. CDR3 length: 15 residues. The germline gives CDR1 SGHDN, CDR2 FVKESK. The CDR3 nucleotides read TGTGCCAGCAGTCAACTAGCGGGAGTGGGCAATGAGCAGTTCTTC. Its translation is CASSQLAGVGNEQFF.

Sample share makes this clone medium-sized. The V and J genes are TRBV29-1 and TRBJ2-2, with 10 bases aligning to TRBD2. Trimming at V came to 6 bases and at J to 2 bases, leaving 9 bases not matched to a gene. This CDR3 is built from 16 residues. Germline assignment: CDR1 SQVTM and CDR2 ANQGSEA. The CDR3 here is CSVVAGGVLNTGELFF. The CDR3 bases are TGCAGCGTCGTAGCGGGGGGAGTTCTTAACACCGGGGAGCTGTTTTTT.

The rearrangement uses TRBV6-2 or TRBV6-3 and TRBJ1-2; 8 bases align to TRBD1. V dropped 4 bases and J dropped 3; count of bases not matched to a gene: 7. Germline CDR1 and CDR2: MNHEY and SVGEGT. The CDR3 consists of 15 residues. This chain's CDR3 is CASSFRTGTHYGYTF. CDR3 coding DNA: TGTGCCAGCAGTTTCCGGACAGGGACCCACTATGGCTACACCTTC.

The V call is TRBV2, the J call TRBJ1-1; possible D gene TRBD1, 6 bases. There are 13 residues in the CDR3. Germline values: CDR1 SNHLY, CDR2 FYNNEI. The ends were cut back, 8 bases at V and 0 bases at J, with 10 bases in the middle. The CDR3 reads CASSTGMNTEAFF. The CDR3 coding sequence is TGTGCCAGCTCGACAGGCATGAACACTGAAGCTTTCTTT.

This clone was seen only once. The chain joins TRBV19 to TRBJ2-7; D is possibly TRBD2 (6 bases). The germline V gene encodes CDR1 LNHDA and CDR2 SQIVND (reference sequence). CDR3 length: 15 amino acids. V was shortened by 5 bases and J by 6 bases, with 20 bases between the two germline ends. The chain's CDR3 is CASSPGLRPGGEQYV. DNA of the CDR3: TGTGCCAGTAGTCCCGGACTACGACCGGGCGGCGAGCAGTACGTC.

The V call is TRBV30, the J call TRBJ1-1, with 8 bases lining up with TRBD1. Trimming removed 6 bases from V and 0 bases from J; junction bases left unmatched: 12. The length of the CDR3 is 16 residues. Looked up from germline, CDR1 is GTSNPN and CDR2 is SVGIG (reference sequence). CDR3 bases: TGTGCCTGCGATGGGACAGGTAGTCTGATGAACACTGAAGCTTTCTTT. Translated: CACDGTGSLMNTEAFF.

The V gene is TRBV7-6, the J gene TRBJ1-1, with D unresolved. CDR1 SGHVS and CDR2 FNYEAQ come from the germline V gene. The V end was cut by 5 bases, the J end by 8 bases, with 12 bases between. This CDR3 is 12 amino acids long. This CDR3 reads CASSPRLAEAFF. The CDR3 DNA reads as TGTGCCAGCAGCCCGAGACTGGCCGAAGCTTTCTTT.

Turning to this clone: One end of the junction is discordant with germline, which a read error may explain. Written as DNA, the CDR3 is TGTGCCCGCAGCGTAGAGAAGGGGGGGGGCACAGATACGCAGTATTTT. This sequence encodes CARSVEKGGGTDTQYF. The V and J genes are TRBV9 and TRBJ2-3; tentative D call: TRBD2 (7 bases). Germline lookup yields CDR1 SGDLS and CDR2 YYNGEE. This CDR3 spans 16 amino acids.

This clone was observed once. The CDR3 sequence is CASSYSALSNTGELFF. In DNA form, the CDR3 reads TGTGCCAGCAGTTACTCTGCCCTATCGAACACCGGGGAGCTGTTTTTT. The V and J genes are TRBV6-5 and TRBJ2-2; unclear D gene. There are 16 residues in the CDR3. In germline, CDR1 is MNHEY, CDR2 SVGAGI. The V end was cut by 0 bases, the J end by 0 bases, with 8 bases between.

This clone was found once. The chain uses TRBV6-5 and TRBJ1-3; D not certain. Germline CDR1 and CDR2: MNHEY and SVGAGI. V was clipped by 5 bases and J by 4 bases, with 15 bases between them. CDR3 size: 15 residues. The DNA for the CDR3 is TGTGCCAGCAGTACCCGTAGCTCTGTGGGAAACACCATATATTTT. As protein: CASSTRSSVGNTIYF.

This chain uses TRBV20-1 with TRBJ2-3; 8 nucleotides agree with TRBD2. In germline, CDR1 is DFQATT, CDR2 SNEGSKA (reference sequence). This CDR3 has 15 amino acids. V dropped 3 bases and J dropped 5; count of bases not matched to a gene: 10. The CDR3 protein is CSASPAREVLDTQYF. Written as DNA, the CDR3 is TGCAGTGCTAGTCCAGCGCGGGAGGTTTTAGATACGCAGTATTTT.

The chain uses TRBV12-5 and TRBJ2-7; 8 bases are shared with TRBD2. The V gene's germline CDR1 is LGHNT and CDR2 FRNRAP. Unmatched junction bases numbered 12, after V lost 5 bases and J lost 6 bases. The length of the CDR3 is 15 residues. In nucleotides, the CDR3 is TGTGCTAGTGGTCCCCCCGGGGGGGTCGAGGGCGAGCAGTACTTC. Translated, it gives CASGPPGGVEGEQYF.

This clone was detected only once. V is TRBV19 and J is TRBJ2-3, with unresolved D. Germline loops: CDR1 LNHDA, CDR2 SQIVND (reference sequence). V lost 5 bases to trimming and J lost 8 bases, with 11 bases between them. The CDR3 contains 12 residues. CDR3 amino acids: CASSPQSGTQYF. DNA for the CDR3: TGTGCCAGTAGTCCCCAGTCTGGTACGCAGTATTTT.